By its share, the clone carrying this T cell receptor beta chain is medium-sized (0.01 to 0.1%). What it binds is not known. The data belong to a study of OX40 agonist ivuxolimab in advanced cancers. Looking at the study overall: Treatment of patients was with ivuxolimab, an agonistic anti-OX40 (CD134) antibody. Patients receiving dose escalation had hepatocellular carcinoma, melanoma, renal cell or head and neck cancer. Earlier treatment with anti-PD-1, anti-PD-L1 or anti-CTLA-4 was permitted, and under 50% had received some.

With V trimmed by 9 bases and J by 4 bases, 6 bases remained unmatched. The CDR3 is made up of 12 amino acids. Germline CDR1 is LNHDA and CDR2 is SQIVND (reference sequence). TCRdb's copy holds only in-frame clones and misses some; the assay was immunoSEQ multiplex PCR. The sample has around 100,000 clones, about 86% seen once. Study-wide results and limits: At 0.1 to 3.0 mg/kg, CD4+ and CD8+ blood T cells expanded clonally by week 6.

The rearrangement joins TRBV19 to TRBJ2-7; 7 nucleotides match TRBD1. The source is an adult with an advanced solid tumor such as melanoma, head and neck, liver or kidney cancer. This specimen was CD4+ or CD8+ T cells sorted from blood, taken in a trial of the OX40 agonist ivuxolimab. The CDR3 nucleotides are TGTGCCAGCTCCGGGACAGAGTACGAGCAGTACTTC. Protein: CASSGTEYEQYF. Full variable domain (remainder filled in from reference TRBV19 and TRBJ2-7): DGGITQSPKYLFRKEGQNVTLSCEQNLNHDAMYWYRQDPGQGLRLIYYSQIVNDFQKGDIAEGYSVSREKKESFPLTVTSAQKNPTAFYLCASSGTEYEQYFGPGTRLTVT.